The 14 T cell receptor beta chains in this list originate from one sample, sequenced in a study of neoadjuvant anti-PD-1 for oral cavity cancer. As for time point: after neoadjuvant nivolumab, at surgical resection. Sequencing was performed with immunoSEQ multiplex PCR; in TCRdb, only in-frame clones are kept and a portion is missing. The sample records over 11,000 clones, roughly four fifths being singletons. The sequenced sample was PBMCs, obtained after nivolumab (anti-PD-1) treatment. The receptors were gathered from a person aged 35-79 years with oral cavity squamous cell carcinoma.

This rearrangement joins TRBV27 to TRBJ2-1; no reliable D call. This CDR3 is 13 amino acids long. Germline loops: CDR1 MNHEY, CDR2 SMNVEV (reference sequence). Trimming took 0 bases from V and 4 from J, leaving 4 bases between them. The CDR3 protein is CASSLSDYNEQFF. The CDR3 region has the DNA TGTGCCAGCAGTTTATCGGATTACAATGAGCAGTTCTTC.

CDR3 amino acids: CASSAFLTDTQYF. Written as DNA, the CDR3 is TGTGCCAGTAGCGCGTTTCTGACAGATACGCAGTATTTT. This rearrangement joins TRBV19 to TRBJ2-3; D is unclear. CDR1 is LNHDA, CDR2 SQIVND, per germline (reference sequence). This CDR3 is 13 amino acids long. Trimming took off 6 bases at V and 3 bases at J, with 10 bases between the two ends.

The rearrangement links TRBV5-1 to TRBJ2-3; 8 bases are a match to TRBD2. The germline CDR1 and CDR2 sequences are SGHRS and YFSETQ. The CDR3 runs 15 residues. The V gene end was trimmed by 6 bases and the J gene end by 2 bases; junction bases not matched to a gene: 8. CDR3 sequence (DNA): TGCGCCAGCAAAACTCAAGCGGGGGTCACAGATACGCAGTATTTT. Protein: CASKTQAGVTDTQYF.

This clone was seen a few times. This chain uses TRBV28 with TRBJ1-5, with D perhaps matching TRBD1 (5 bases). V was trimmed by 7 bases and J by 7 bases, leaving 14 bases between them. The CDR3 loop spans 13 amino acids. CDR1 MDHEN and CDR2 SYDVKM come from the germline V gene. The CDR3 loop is CASTSRWGQPQHF. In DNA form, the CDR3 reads TGTGCCAGCACCTCTCGGTGGGGGCAGCCCCAGCATTTT. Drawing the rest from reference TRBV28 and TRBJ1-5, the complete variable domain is DVKVTQSSRYLVKRTGEKVFLECVQDMDHENMFWYRQDPGLGLRLIYFSYDVKMKEKGDIPEGYSVSREKKERFSLILESASTNQTSMYLCASTSRWGQPQHFGDGTRLSIL.

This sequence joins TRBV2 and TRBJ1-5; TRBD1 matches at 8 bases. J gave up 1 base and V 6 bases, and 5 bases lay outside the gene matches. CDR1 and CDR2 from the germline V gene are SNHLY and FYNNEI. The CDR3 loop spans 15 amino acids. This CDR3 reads CASRRQGMSNQPQHF. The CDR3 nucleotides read TGTGCCAGCAGGCGACAGGGGATGAGCAATCAGCCCCAGCATTTT.

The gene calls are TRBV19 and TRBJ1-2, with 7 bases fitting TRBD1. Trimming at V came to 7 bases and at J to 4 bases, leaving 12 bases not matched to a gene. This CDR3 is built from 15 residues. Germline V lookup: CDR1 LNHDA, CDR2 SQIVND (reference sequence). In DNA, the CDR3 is TGTGCCAGTAAAGGCCAAGGGGGCAGGGGCTATGGCTACACCTTC. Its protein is CASKGQGGRGYGYTF.

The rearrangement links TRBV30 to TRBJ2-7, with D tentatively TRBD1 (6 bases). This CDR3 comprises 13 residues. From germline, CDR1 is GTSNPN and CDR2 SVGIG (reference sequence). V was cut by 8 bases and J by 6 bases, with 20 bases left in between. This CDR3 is CARGRGAGLEQYF. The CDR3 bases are TGTGCCCGCGGCAGGGGCGCTGGACTCGAGCAGTACTTC.

For the CDR3, the DNA is TGTGCCAGCAGTGAACTAGCGGGGGGGCCAGATACGCAGTATTTT. This translates into CASSELAGGPDTQYF. The chain carries TRBV6-1 and TRBJ2-3; 12 bases map to TRBD2. The length of the CDR3 is 15 residues. J gave up 4 bases and V 2 bases, and 1 base lay outside the gene matches. CDR1 is MNHNS, CDR2 SASEGT, per germline.

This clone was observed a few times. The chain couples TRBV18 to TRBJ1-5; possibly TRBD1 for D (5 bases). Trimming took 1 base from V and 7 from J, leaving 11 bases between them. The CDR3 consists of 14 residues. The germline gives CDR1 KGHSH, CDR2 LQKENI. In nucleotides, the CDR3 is TGTGCCAGCTCACCACTTAGGGGTGACCAGCCCCAGCATTTT. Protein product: CASSPLRGDQPQHF.

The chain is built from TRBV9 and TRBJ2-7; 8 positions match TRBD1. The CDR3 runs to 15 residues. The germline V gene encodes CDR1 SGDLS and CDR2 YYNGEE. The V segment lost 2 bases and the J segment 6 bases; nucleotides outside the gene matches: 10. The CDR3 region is CASSVGDRGLLEQYF. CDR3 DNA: TGTGCCAGCAGCGTCGGTGACAGGGGTCTTCTCGAGCAGTACTTC.

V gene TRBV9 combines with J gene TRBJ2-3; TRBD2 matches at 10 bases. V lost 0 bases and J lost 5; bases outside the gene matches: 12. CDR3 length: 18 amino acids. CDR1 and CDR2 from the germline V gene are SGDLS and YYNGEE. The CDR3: CASSVEDLAGVFGDTQYF. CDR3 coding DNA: TGTGCCAGCAGCGTAGAGGATCTAGCGGGGGTCTTCGGAGATACGCAGTATTTT.

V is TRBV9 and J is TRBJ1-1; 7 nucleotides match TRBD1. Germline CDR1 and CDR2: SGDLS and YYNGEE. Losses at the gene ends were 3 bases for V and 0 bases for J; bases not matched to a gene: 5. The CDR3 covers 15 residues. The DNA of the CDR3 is TGTGCCAGCAGCGGACCCGGGACAGTGAACACTGAAGCTTTCTTT. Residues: CASSGPGTVNTEAFF. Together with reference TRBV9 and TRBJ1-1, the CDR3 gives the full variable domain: DSGVTQTPKHLITATGQRVTLRCSPRSGDLSVYWYQQSLDQGLQFLIQYYNGEERAKGNILERFSAQQFPDLHSELNLSSLELGDSALYFCASSGPGTVNTEAFFGQGTRLTVV.

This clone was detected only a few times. CDR3 loop: CASSGVAGGQETQYF. The CDR3 DNA reads as TGTGCCAGCAGTGGTGTAGCGGGGGGACAAGAGACCCAGTACTTC. This sequence joins TRBV6-6 and TRBJ2-5; 10 positions match TRBD2. The germline CDR1 and CDR2 sequences are MNHNY and SVGAGI (reference sequence). Germline trimming cut 5 bases from V and 2 bases from J; bases unmatched to any gene: 5. The CDR3 is made up of 15 amino acids.

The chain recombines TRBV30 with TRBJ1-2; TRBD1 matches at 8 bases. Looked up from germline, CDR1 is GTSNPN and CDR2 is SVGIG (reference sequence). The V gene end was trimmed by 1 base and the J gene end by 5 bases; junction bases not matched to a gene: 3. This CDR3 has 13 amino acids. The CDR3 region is CAWSATGGYGYTF. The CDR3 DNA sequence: TGTGCCTGGAGTGCCACAGGGGGGTATGGCTACACCTTC. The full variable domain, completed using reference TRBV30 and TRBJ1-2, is SQTIHQWPATLVQPVGSPLSLECTVEGTSNPNLYWYRQAAGRGLQLLFYSVGIGQISSEVPQNLSASRPQDRQFILSSKKLLLSDSGFYLCAWSATGGYGYTFGSGTRLTVV.